This record covers a single T cell receptor (beta chain). Its antigen remains unidentified. TCRdb re-derived calls from the 5' RACE reads in MiXCR, one entry per CDR3 protein. The sample consists of 470,000 or so distinct CDR3 sequences, roughly 20% of them appearing once. The entry originates in a study of T-cell memory formation after mild COVID-19. Germline V CDR1 and CDR2: MNHNY, SVGAGI (reference sequence). The ends lost 5 bases at V and 4 bases at J; junction bases unmatched: 7. CDR3 size: 14 residues. Study-level points and caveats: Shrinking CD4+ clones were chiefly CM and EM; CD8+ ones were chiefly EMRA. Memory cells collected pre-infection included some clones that later responded, suggesting cross-reactive memory joined. Whether second-wave clones peaking at day 37 were SARS-CoV-2 specific went unconfirmed.

The sample taken for sequencing was PBMCs or a T cell subset sorted from them (not recorded which). This chain joins TRBV6-6 and TRBJ1-2; 7 nucleotides agree with TRBD1. This receptor was obtained from an adult woman who had mild COVID-19 (a few samples of this study predate the infection). Cell type and time point are not known. CDR3 loop: CASSRDRKFYGYTF. CDR3 DNA sequence: TGTGCCAGCAGTCGGGACAGAAAATTCTATGGCTACACCTTC.